This TCR beta chain was recorded in a study of blood T cell repertoires in COVID-19. In the study overall: Whether acute or convalescent, the COVID-19 samples came from the United States, Italy and Spain.

Authors' analysis steps: By means of reference gene primer amplification, nucleated cell counts were estimated. Libraries were prepared by immunoSEQ multiplex PCR; TCRdb keeps only in-frame clonotypes and omits some of them. The V and J calls and the clone size are those of that table, but D and trimming were determined from the DNA. The repertoire has under 200,000 clones, 85% to 90% of them found once; the top ten carry 9.5% to 13%. This TCR derives from a woman aged 55 to 70 with COVID-19, enrolled during active disease. Sequenced material: peripheral blood.

CDR3 coding DNA: TGTGCCAGCAGGTTTCTACGGTACTCTGGAAACACCATATATTTT. Encoded protein: CASRFLRYSGNTIYF. V and J are TRBV4-2 and TRBJ1-3; D is undetermined. The CDR3 has 15 amino acids. In germline, CDR1 is LGHNA, CDR2 YNFKEQ. V lost 6 bases, J lost 0 bases, and 12 bases lay in between.